This TCR beta chain was profiled in a study of CD8+ T cells in alopecia areata. About this clone: Its target is not known.

V lost 6 bases and J lost 4; bases outside the gene matches: 5. Germline V lookup: CDR1 MNHEY, CDR2 SMNVEV (reference sequence). CDR3 length: 15 amino acids. Extraction of RNA preceded its reverse transcription into cDNA, which served as the sequencing template. TCRdb's copy holds only in-frame clones and misses some; the assay was immunoSEQ multiplex PCR. Of about 110,000 clones detected, roughly 59% appear once; the ten largest clones hold 20% to 25%. Study-wide results and caveats: With patients, TCR sharing proved less clear than in mice, a difference possibly related to HLA.

This sequence joins TRBV27 and TRBJ1-6; 8 positions agree with TRBD1. This receptor was identified in a human donor in good health. The sequenced sample consisted of CD8+ T cells sorted from blood. The CDR3 DNA is TGTGCCAGCAGCGGACAGGGAATATATAATTCACCCCTCCACTTT. It yields the protein CASSGQGIYNSPLHF.